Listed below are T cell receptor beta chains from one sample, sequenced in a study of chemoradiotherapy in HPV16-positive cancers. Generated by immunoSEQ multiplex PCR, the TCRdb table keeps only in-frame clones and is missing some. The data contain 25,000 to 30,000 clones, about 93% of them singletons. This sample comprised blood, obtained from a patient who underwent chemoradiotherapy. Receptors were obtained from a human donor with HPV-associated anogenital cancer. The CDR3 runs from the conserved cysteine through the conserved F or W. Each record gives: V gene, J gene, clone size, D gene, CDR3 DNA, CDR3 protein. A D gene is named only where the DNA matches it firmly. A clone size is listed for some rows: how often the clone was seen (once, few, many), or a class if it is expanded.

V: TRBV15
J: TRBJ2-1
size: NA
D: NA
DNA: TGTGCCACCAGCCCCAGCGGTGGTGTTGAGCAGTTCTTC
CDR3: CATSPSGGVEQFF

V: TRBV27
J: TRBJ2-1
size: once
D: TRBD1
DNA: TGTGCCAGCAGTTTTGGGTTCCCTGGGACAGGGGGAGAAGATGAGCAGTTCTTC
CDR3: CASSFGFPGTGGEDEQFF

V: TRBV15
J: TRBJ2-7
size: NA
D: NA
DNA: TGTGCCACCAGCAGAGATTTCGGGGGCTACGAGCAGTACTTC
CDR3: CATSRDFGGYEQYF

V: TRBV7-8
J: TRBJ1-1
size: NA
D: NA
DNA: TGTGCCAGCAGCTTGCAGGGTAAAACTGAAGCTTTCTTT
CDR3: CASSLQGKTEAFF

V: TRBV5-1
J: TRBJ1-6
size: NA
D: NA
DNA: TGCGCCAGCAGCTTGGGGGTCAGAACTAATTCACCCCTCCACTTT
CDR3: CASSLGVRTNSPLHF

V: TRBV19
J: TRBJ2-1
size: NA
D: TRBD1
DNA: TGTGCCACTGAACCCGCCGGACAGGTTAACAATGAGCAGTTCTTC
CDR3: CATEPAGQVNNEQFF

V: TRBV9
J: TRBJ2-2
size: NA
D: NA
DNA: TGTGCCACCGACTCAGGGATTCCCGGGGAGCTGTTTTTT
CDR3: CATDSGIPGELFF

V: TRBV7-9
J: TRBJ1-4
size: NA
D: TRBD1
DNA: TGTGCCAGCAGCTCATATGGACAGGGAGGTGAAAAACTGTTTTTT
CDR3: CASSSYGQGGEKLFF

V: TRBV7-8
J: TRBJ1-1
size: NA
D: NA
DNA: TGTGCCAGCAGCTCCAGACGAGTGAACACTGAAGCTTTCTTT
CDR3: CASSSRRVNTEAFF

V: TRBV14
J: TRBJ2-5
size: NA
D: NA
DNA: TGTGCCAGCAGCCAAGGACTTCTCGGGCGGGGGACCCAGTACTTC
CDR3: CASSQGLLGRGTQYF

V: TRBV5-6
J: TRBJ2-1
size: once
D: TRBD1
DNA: TGTGCCAGCAGCGCCCGGACAGGGACCTACAATGAGCAGTTCTTC
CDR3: CASSARTGTYNEQFF

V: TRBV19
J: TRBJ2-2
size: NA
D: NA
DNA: TGTGCCAGTGGGCACGATGAGAACACCGGGGAGCTGTTTTTT
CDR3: CASGHDENTGELFF

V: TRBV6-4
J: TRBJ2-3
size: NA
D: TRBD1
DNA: TGTGCCAGCAGCGAGACAGGGGGCACAGATACGCAGTATTTT
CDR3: CASSETGGTDTQYF

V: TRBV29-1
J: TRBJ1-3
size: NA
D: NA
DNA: TGCAGCGTTAGGGGATCGCCGTTCTCTGGAAACACCATATATTTT
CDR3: CSVRGSPFSGNTIYF

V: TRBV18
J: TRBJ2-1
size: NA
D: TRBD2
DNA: TGTGCCAGCTCACCACCGGGACTAGCGGGGGGCTATGAGCAGTTCTTC
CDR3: CASSPPGLAGGYEQFF

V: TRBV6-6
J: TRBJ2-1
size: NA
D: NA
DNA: TGTGCCAGCAGTTACGGCGGAGGAGGCTATGAGCAGTTCTTC
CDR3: CASSYGGGGYEQFF

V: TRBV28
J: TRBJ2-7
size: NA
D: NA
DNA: TGTGCCAGCAGTTTAACAGGCAACTACGAGCAGTACTTC
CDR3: CASSLTGNYEQYF

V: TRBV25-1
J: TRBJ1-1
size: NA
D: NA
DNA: TGTGCCAGCAGTGACCTCCACTACAGGGATAACACTGAAGCTTTCTTT
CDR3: CASSDLHYRDNTEAFF

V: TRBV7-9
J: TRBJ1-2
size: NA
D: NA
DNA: TGTGCCAGCAGCCCTAGCTCTGGTACATTAGCTAACTATGGCTACACCTTC
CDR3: CASSPSSGTLANYGYTF

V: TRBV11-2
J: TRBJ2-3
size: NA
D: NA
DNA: TGTGCCAGCAGCCCAGACACAGATACGCAGTATTTT
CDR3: CASSPDTDTQYF

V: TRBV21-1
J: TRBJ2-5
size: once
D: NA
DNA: TGTGCCAGCAGCAAATGCCCCCCGGAGCGGATTCTAAAAACGGCGGAGACCCAGTACTTC
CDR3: CASSKCPPERILKTAETQYF

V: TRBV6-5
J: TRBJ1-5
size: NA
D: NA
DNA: TGTGCCAGCAGACTTCGCCTGAATAGCAATCAGCCCCAGCATTTT
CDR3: CASRLRLNSNQPQHF

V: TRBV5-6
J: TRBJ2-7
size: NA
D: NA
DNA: TGTGCCAGCAGCCTCCCCCTTGGCTACGAGCAGTACTTC
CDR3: CASSLPLGYEQYF

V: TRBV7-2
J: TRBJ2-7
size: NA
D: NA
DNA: TGTGCCAGCAGCTTCAGTACGCAGGCCCACGAGCAGTACTTC
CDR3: CASSFSTQAHEQYF

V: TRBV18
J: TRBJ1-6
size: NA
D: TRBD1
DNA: TGTGCCAGCTCAGAACAGGGGAATAATTCACCCCTCCACTTT
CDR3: CASSEQGNNSPLHF

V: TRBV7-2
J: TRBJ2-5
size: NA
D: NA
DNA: TGTGCCAGCAGCTTTAGGGGACCCCAAGAGACCCAGTACTTC
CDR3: CASSFRGPQETQYF

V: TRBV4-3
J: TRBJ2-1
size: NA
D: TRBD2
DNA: TGCGCCAGCAGCCAAGAAGCGACTAGCCGGAGGGGGCAGTTCTTC
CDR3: CASSQEATSRRGQFF

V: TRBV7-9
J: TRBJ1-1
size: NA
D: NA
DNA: TGTGCCAGCAGCTCAGCCAGGGGAAACACTGAAGCTTTCTTT
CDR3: CASSSARGNTEAFF

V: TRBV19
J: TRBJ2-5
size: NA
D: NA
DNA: TGTGCCAGTACTACAAAGCCCCACAGCCGGGACCGTAAGTACTTC
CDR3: CASTTKPHSRDRKYF

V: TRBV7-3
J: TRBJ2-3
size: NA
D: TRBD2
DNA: TGTGCCAGCAGCTTAAGCGGGGGGGCAGGAGATACGCAGTATTTT
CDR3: CASSLSGGAGDTQYF

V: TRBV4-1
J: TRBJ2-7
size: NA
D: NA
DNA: TGCGCCAGCAGCCTCACGAGGGGCAGGGCGGACTACGAGCAGTACTTC
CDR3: CASSLTRGRADYEQYF

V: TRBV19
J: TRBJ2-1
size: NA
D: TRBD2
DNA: TGTGCCAGTAGTAGGGGAGGACTAGCGGGGGCCAATGAGCAGTTCTTC
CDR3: CASSRGGLAGANEQFF

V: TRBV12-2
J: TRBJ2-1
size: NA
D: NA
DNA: TGTGCAAGTCGCACTATTATGGAGGAATCTCCCCATGAGCAGTTCTTC
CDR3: CASRTIMEESPHEQFF

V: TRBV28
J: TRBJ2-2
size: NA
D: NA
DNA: TGTGCCAGCAGTTTATTAGCTAATGCGGACGGGGAGCTGTTTTTT
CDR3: CASSLLANADGELFF

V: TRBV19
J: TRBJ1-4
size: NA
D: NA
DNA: TGTGCCAGTAGTATACAGGGGACTAATGAAAAACTGTTTTTT
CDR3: CASSIQGTNEKLFF

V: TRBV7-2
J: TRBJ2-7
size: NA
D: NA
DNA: TGTGCCAGCAGCTTAGCCGGGGTGGCCTACGAGCAGTACTTC
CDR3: CASSLAGVAYEQYF

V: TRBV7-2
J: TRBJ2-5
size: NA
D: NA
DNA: TGTGCCAGCAGCTTAGGGCAGTACCAAGAGACCCAGTACTTC
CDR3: CASSLGQYQETQYF

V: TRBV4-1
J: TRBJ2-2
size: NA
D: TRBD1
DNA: TGCGCCAGCGGGACAGGGCAAAACACCGGGGAGCTGTTTTTT
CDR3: CASGTGQNTGELFF

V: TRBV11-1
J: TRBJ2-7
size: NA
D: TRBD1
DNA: TGTGCCAGCAGCTTAGCCGGGACAGGGGACTACGAGCAGTACTTC
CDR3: CASSLAGTGDYEQYF

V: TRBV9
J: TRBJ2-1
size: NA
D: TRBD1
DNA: TGTGCCAGCAGCGTAGTGGGGACAGGGATTTCTGAGCAGTTCTTC
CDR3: CASSVVGTGISEQFF

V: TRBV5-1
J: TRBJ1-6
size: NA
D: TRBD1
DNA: TGCGCCAGCAGCGCCGGACAGGGCCTCAATTCACCCCTCCACTTT
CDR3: CASSAGQGLNSPLHF